This TCR beta chain was found in a study of T cells expressing NK-cell markers (TCRdb year 2020). The study in broad terms: Under ten donors provided sorted CD3+CD56+NKG2C+, CD3+CD56+NKG2C- and CD3+CD56-NKG2C+ T-cell subsets, whose TCR beta-chain repertoires were profiled. Illumina HiSeq 2000/2500, MiSeq or NextSeq was used to sequence libraries as 2 x 150 bp reads. The eight sequenced donors were randomly selected healthy volunteers, three men and five women. Seven of the eight sequenced donors were HCMV-seropositive and one was HCMV-seronegative.

The CDR3 starts with the cysteine, ends with the phenylalanine, and has 15 residues. A DNA sequence was not provided. Based on the germline V gene, the CDR1 and CDR2 sequences are ENHRY and SYGVKD. Worth noting for this clonotype: The antigen it recognizes is unknown.

Sequencing was carried out with an Illumina HiSeq 2000. The TCR beta cDNA libraries were made using 5'RACE template switching, a step that added both a universal primer site and unique molecular identifiers. cDNA synthesis was primed from the TCR beta constant segment and was followed by two successive PCR amplification steps. On the study's bioinformatics: MIGEC handled demultiplexing of the reads and grouping by UMI, while MiTCR was used to assemble and quantify clonotypes. Only TCR cDNA sequences supported by at least two reads were kept to exclude erroneous sequences. The tcR package was used for downstream repertoire analysis, with clonotypes matched between fractions based on CDR3 nucleotide sequence plus V segment. VDJmatch was used to annotate antigen specificity against VDJdb, with one amino acid substitution in CDR3 allowed. TCRdb reprocessed the raw reads; every CDR3 protein sequence is a single record, and DNA is not supplied. The V and J calls reflect TCRdb's pipeline rather than the authors' work. This sample's table lists about 180,000 distinct CDR3 sequences. The biggest ten clones account for under 20% of the sample.

Results and caveats for the whole study, not just this receptor: Those dominant clonotypes were again the most abundant among CD3+CD56-NKG2C+ cells in a few donors, at roughly 25-60.1%. In six donors, the dominant CD3+CD56+NKG2C+ clonotypes were found to rank among the top 10 CD8+ clonotypes and to make up roughly 1.0-8% of CD8+ T cells. Whether the expanded NKG2C-expressing T cell clones were specific for HCMV antigens remained unclear.

HCMV serostatus was determined by detecting HCMV-specific IgG in serum with a commercial ELISA kit. Ficoll density gradient centrifugation was used to isolate peripheral blood mononuclear cells from blood. Sequencing was carried out using blood T cells: a sorted CD56 or NKG2C T cell subset, CD4+ or CD8+ T cells, or bulk PBMC T cells (not recorded which). The sequence derives from a woman aged 18 to 75 in good health. The rearranged segments are TRBV10-3 and TRBJ1-6; TCRdb proposes TRBD1, but this gene call is untestable without DNA. CDR3 protein: CAISEGDRYNSPLHF.